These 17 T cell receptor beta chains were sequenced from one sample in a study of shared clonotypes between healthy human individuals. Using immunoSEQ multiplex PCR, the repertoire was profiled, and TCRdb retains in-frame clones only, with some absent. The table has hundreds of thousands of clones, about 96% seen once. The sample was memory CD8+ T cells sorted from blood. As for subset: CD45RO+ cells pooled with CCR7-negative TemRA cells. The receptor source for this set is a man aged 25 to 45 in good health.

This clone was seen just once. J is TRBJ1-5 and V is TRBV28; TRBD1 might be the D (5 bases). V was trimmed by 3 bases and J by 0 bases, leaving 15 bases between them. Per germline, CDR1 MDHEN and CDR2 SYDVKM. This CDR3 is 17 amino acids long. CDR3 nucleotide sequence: TGTGCCAGCAGTTTGGCATCGGGGCCGTATAGCAATCAGCCCCAGCATTTT. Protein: CASSLASGPYSNQPQHF.

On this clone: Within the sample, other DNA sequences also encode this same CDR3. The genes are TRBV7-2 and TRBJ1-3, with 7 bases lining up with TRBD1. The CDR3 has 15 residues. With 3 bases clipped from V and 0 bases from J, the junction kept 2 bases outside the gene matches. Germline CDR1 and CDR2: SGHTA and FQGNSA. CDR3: CASSFAGGSGNTIYF. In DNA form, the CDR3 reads TGTGCCAGCAGCTTTGCAGGGGGCTCTGGAAACACCATATATTTT.

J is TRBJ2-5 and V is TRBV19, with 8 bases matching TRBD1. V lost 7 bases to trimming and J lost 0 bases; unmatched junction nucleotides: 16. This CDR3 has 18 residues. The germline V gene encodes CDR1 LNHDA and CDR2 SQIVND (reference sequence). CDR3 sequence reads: CASTGRQTGGLNQETQYF. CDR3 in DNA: TGTGCCAGTACGGGCAGACAAACAGGGGGGCTAAACCAAGAGACCCAGTACTTC.

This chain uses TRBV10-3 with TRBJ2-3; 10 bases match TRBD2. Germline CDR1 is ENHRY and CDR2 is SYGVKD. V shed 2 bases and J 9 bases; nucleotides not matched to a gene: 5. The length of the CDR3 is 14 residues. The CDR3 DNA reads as TGTGCCATCAGTGAGCTAGCGGGAGCAGGGACGCAGTATTTT. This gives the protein CAISELAGAGTQYF.

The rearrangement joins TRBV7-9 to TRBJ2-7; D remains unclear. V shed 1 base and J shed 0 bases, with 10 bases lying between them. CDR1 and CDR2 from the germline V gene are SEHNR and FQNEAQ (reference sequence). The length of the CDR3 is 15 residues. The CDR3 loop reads CASSLGPRVSYEQYF. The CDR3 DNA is TGTGCCAGCAGCTTAGGCCCACGCGTCTCCTACGAGCAGTACTTC. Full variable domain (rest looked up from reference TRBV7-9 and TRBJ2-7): DTGVSQNPRHKITKRGQNVTFRCDPISEHNRLYWYRQTLGQGPEFLTYFQNEAQLEKSRLLSDRFSAERPKGSFSTLEIQRTEQGDSAMYLCASSLGPRVSYEQYFGPGTRLTVT.

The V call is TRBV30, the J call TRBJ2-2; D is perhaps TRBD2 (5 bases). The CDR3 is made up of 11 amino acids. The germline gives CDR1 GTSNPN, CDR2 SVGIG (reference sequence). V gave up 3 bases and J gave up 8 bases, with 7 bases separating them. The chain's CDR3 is CAWRRVGELFF. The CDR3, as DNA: TGTGCCTGGAGGAGGGTAGGGGAGCTGTTTTTT.

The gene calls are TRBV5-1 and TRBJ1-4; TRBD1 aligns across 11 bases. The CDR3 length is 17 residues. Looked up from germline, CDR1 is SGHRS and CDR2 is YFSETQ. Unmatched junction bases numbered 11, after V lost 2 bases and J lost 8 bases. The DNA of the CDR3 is TGCGCCAGCAGCTTCCGGACAGGGGGCGCGGTGGGCGAAAAACTGTTTTTT. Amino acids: CASSFRTGGAVGEKLFF.

In DNA, the CDR3 is TGTGCCAGCGGCCCGGGACTAGCGGGAGAAGGATCCTACAATGAGCAGTTCTTC. It codes for CASGPGLAGEGSYNEQFF. J is TRBJ2-1 and V is TRBV5-8; 14 nucleotides line up with TRBD2. Germline-derived CDR1 and CDR2 are SGHTS and YDEGEE. CDR3 length: 18 amino acids. V dropped 7 bases and J dropped 1; count of bases not matched to a gene: 10. The entire variable domain, with the rest obtained from reference TRBV5-8 and TRBJ2-1, is as follows: EAGVTQSPTHLIKTRGQQATLRCSPISGHTSVYWYQQALGLGLQFLLWYDEGEERNRGNFPPRFSGRQFPNYSSELNVNALELEDSALYLCASGPGLAGEGSYNEQFFGPGTRLTVL.

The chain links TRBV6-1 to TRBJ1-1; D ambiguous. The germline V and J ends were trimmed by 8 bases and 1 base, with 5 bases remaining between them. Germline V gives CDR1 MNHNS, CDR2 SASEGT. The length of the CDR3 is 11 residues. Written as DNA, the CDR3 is TGTGCCAGCCAACAGAACACTGAAGCTTTCTTT. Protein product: CASQQNTEAFF.

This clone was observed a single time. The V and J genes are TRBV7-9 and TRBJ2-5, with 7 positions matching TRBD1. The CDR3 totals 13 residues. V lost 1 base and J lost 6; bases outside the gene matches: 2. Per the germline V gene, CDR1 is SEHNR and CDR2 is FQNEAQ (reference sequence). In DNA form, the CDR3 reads TGTGCCAGCAGCTTAGGGGGACAGAAGACCCAGTACTTC. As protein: CASSLGGQKTQYF. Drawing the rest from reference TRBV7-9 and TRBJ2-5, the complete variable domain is DTGVSQNPRHKITKRGQNVTFRCDPISEHNRLYWYRQTLGQGPEFLTYFQNEAQLEKSRLLSDRFSAERPKGSFSTLEIQRTEQGDSAMYLCASSLGGQKTQYFGPGTRLLVL.

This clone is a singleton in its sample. The CDR3 loop is CAWSVRWGSYEQYF. As DNA, the CDR3 is TGTGCCTGGAGTGTACGATGGGGCAGCTACGAGCAGTACTTC. The chain is built from TRBV30 and TRBJ2-7; maybe TRBD1 (5 bases). CDR3 size: 14 residues. Germline V gene sequence: CDR1 GTSNPN, CDR2 SVGIG (reference sequence). V shed 0 bases and J shed 3 bases, with 12 bases lying between them.

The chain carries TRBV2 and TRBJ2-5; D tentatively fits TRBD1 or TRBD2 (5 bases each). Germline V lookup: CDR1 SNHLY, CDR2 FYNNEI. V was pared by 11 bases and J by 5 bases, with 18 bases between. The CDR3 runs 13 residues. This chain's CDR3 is CASFGRGRETQYF. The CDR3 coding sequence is TGTGCCTCCTTTGGACGGGGCAGGGAGACCCAGTACTTC.

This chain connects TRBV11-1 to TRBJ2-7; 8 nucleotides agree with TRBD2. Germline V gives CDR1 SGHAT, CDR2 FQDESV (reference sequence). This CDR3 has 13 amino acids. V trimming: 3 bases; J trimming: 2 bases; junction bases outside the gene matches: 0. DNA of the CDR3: TGTGCCAGCAGCTTGGGACTAGCCTACGAGCAGTACTTC. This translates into CASSLGLAYEQYF.

CDR3 nucleotide sequence: TGTGCCAGCAGTTTATGGCGGGGGGGGCTAGCGGGAGGTCTGTACTTC. It translates to CASSLWRGGLAGGLYF. V and J are TRBV28 and TRBJ2-7, with 11 bases lining up with TRBD2. The CDR3 spans 16 residues. Germline trimming cut 0 bases from V and 12 bases from J; bases unmatched to any gene: 13. The germline V gene has CDR1 MDHEN and CDR2 SYDVKM. Together with reference TRBV28 and TRBJ2-7, the CDR3 gives the full variable domain: DVKVTQSSRYLVKRTGEKVFLECVQDMDHENMFWYRQDPGLGLRLIYFSYDVKMKEKGDIPEGYSVSREKKERFSLILESASTNQTSMYLCASSLWRGGLAGGLYFGPGTRLTVT.

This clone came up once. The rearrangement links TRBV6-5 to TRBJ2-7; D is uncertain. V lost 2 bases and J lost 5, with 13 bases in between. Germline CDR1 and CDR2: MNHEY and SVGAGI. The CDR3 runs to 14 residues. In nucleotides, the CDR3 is TGTGCCAGCAGTTACCAAACCGAGGTAGACGAGCAGTACTTC. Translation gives CASSYQTEVDEQYF.

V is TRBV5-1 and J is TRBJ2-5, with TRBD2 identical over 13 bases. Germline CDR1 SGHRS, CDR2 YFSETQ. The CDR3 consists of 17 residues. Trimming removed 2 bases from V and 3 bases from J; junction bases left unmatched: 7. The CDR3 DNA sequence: TGCGCCAGCAGCTTACAATGGGGGACTAGCGGGAAAGAGACCCAGTACTTC. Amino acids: CASSLQWGTSGKETQYF.

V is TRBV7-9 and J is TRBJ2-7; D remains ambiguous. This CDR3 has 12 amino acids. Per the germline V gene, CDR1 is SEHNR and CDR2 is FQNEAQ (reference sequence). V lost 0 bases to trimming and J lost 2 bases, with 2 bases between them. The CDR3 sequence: CASSLAPYEQYF. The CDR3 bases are TGTGCCAGCAGCTTAGCACCCTACGAGCAGTACTTC.